The rows below give T cell receptor beta chains drawn from one sample of a study of T cell changes during pregnancy in multiple sclerosis. Some clones are missing from TCRdb's copy, which holds only in-frame ones; the method was immunoSEQ multiplex PCR. The sample includes roughly 30,000 clones, 89% of them seen just once. The input for sequencing was CD8+ T cells from peripheral blood mononuclear cells, taken in the second trimester of pregnancy. The receptor set was obtained from a female donor with multiple sclerosis, enrolled in a pregnancy study. CDR3s include the opening cysteine and the closing phenylalanine or tryptophan. Fields, in order: clone size, J gene, V gene, D gene, CDR3 DNA, CDR3 protein. D genes are given only for firm matches. Only some rows state a clone size, as once, few, many or a class for expanded clones.

>NA|TRBJ2-1|TRBV6-1|TRBD2
TGTGCCAGCAGTGTGTGGTCAGCGGGGGCCTACAATGAGCAGTTCTTC
CASSVWSAGAYNEQFF
>NA|TRBJ2-1|TRBV10-1|TRBD1
TGCGCCAGGGACAGGGGGCCCGCGGGCAATGAGCAGTTCTTC
CARDRGPAGNEQFF
>once|TRBJ2-2|TRBV7-3|NA
TGTGCCAGCAGCTTAACCCCAACATACACCGGGGAGCTGTTTTTT
CASSLTPTYTGELFF
>NA|TRBJ2-1|TRBV5-6|TRBD2
TGTGCCAGCAGCTCCCACGCGAGCGGGAGGGGCAATGAGCAGTTCTTC
CASSSHASGRGNEQFF
>NA|TRBJ2-1|TRBV5-5|TRBD2
TGTGCCAGCAGGGTCCTAGCGGAATCCTACAATGAGCAGTTCTTC
CASRVLAESYNEQFF
>medium-sized|TRBJ2-3|TRBV5-1|NA
TGCGCCAGCAGCTTTCCGAGCGGCACAGATACGCAGTATTTT
CASSFPSGTDTQYF
>NA|TRBJ2-1|TRBV7-9|TRBD2
TGTGCCAGCAGCTTAGTGGGTAGCGGGAGTCCTAGCTCCTACAATGAGCAGTTCTTC
CASSLVGSGSPSSYNEQFF
>NA|TRBJ2-7|TRBV29-1|NA
TGCAGCGTTGAAACGGGAGACTCCCGGGGCTCCTACGAGCAGTACTTC
CSVETGDSRGSYEQYF
>NA|TRBJ2-3|TRBV27|NA
TGTGCCAGCAGCCTAGCGCTGAGCACAGATACGCAGTATTTT
CASSLALSTDTQYF
>NA|TRBJ2-2|TRBV9|NA
TGTGCCAGCAGCCCGTCCACCGGGGAGCTGTTTTTT
CASSPSTGELFF
>NA|TRBJ2-3|TRBV7-2|TRBD1
TGTGCCAGCAGCTTCGCGGGCAGGGGGCGCGCAGATACGCAGTATTTT
CASSFAGRGRADTQYF
>NA|TRBJ1-1|TRBV9|NA
TGTGCCAGCAGCCGGGGGGGTGACTCAGGGACTGAAGCTTTCTTT
CASSRGGDSGTEAFF
>NA|TRBJ1-1|TRBV9|NA
TGTGCCAGCAGCGTAGAGGGGTCGGAAGCTTTCTTT
CASSVEGSEAFF
>NA|TRBJ2-7|TRBV27|TRBD2
TGTGCCAGCAGTTCACCCCGATGGGAGGGAACCGACATCTACTTC
CASSSPRWEGTDIYF
>NA|TRBJ2-7|TRBV6-1|TRBD2
TGTGCCAGCACCTTACTAGCGGGACCCTCCTACGAGCAGTACTTC
CASTLLAGPSYEQYF
>NA|TRBJ1-1|TRBV6-1|TRBD1
TGTGCCAGCAAAGAGTGGGACAGGGGGACTGAAGCTTTCTTT
CASKEWDRGTEAFF
>NA|TRBJ2-5|TRBV28|TRBD2
TGTGCCAGCAGTCCCCCGGCGGGAGGAAATATTATGGGAGAGACCCAGTACTTC
CASSPPAGGNIMGETQYF
>NA|TRBJ2-5|TRBV27|NA
TGTGCCAGCAGCACCCCGGGGGTCGGAGAGACCCAGTACTTC
CASSTPGVGETQYF
>NA|TRBJ2-1|TRBV7-9|TRBD2
TGTGCCAGCAGCTTAGGCGGGGGGGCTATCAATGAGCAGTTCTTC
CASSLGGGAINEQFF
>NA|TRBJ2-7|TRBV14|NA
TGTGCCAGCAGCCCTACCAACTACGAGCAGTACTTC
CASSPTNYEQYF
>once|TRBJ1-2|TRBV2|NA
TGTGCCACCCAGAGCCGGGTTGGTGGCTACACCTTC
CATQSRVGGYTF
>NA|TRBJ2-1|TRBV7-9|TRBD1
TGTGCCAGCAGCTTACCCGGGACAGGGGACTTGTATTATTACAATGAGCAGTTCTTC
CASSLPGTGDLYYYNEQFF
>NA|TRBJ2-7|TRBV6-1|TRBD1
TGTGCCAGCAGTGACCCCGGGACAGTCTACGAGCAGTACTTC
CASSDPGTVYEQYF
>NA|TRBJ2-1|TRBV7-3|TRBD2
TGTGCCAGCAGCTTAAACGGGGGGGATGGCAATGAGCAGTTCTTC
CASSLNGGDGNEQFF
>NA|TRBJ1-5|TRBV28|NA
TGTGCCAGCACCGTAACAGGGATGGGACAGCCCCAGCATTTT
CASTVTGMGQPQHF
>NA|TRBJ2-2|TRBV7-3|NA
TGTGCCAGCAGCTTAACGGGGCCCGGGGAGCTGTTTTTT
CASSLTGPGELFF
>NA|TRBJ2-7|TRBV7-9|NA
TGTGCCAGCAGCTCCCCGACAGGTCTGTCCTACGAGCAGTACTTC
CASSSPTGLSYEQYF
>NA|TRBJ2-1|TRBV7-2|NA
TGTGCCAGCAGCTTCTGGGGCGGGGCTCAAGATGAGCAGTTCTTC
CASSFWGGAQDEQFF
>NA|TRBJ2-5|TRBV9|NA
TGTGCCAGCAGCGTTTCCGGGACAAGGGAGACCCAGTACTTC
CASSVSGTRETQYF
>NA|TRBJ1-2|TRBV13|NA
TGTGCCAGCAGCTTCTGGACGGGGAAATCCAATGGCTACACCTTC
CASSFWTGKSNGYTF
>NA|TRBJ2-6|TRBV6-1|NA
TGTGCCAGCTTTGAAAGTAGCTCTGGGGCCAACGTCCTGACTTTC
CASFESSSGANVLTF
>once|TRBJ2-5|TRBV10-3|TRBD2
TGTGCCATCTGGAGTGGGGGACTAGCGGGAAAAGAGACCCAGTACTTC
CAIWSGGLAGKETQYF
>NA|TRBJ2-1|TRBV9|NA
TGTGCCAGCAGTGGACACGGACACCTAGGGAATGAGCAGTTCTTC
CASSGHGHLGNEQFF
>NA|TRBJ2-1|TRBV4-1|TRBD2
TGCGCCAGCAGCCTCGGGACTAGCGGGACCTACAATGAGCAGTTCTTC
CASSLGTSGTYNEQFF
>NA|TRBJ2-3|TRBV7-8|TRBD1
TGTGCCAGCAGCCGACCGGGACAGGAGGCGGATACGCAGTATTTT
CASSRPGQEADTQYF
>NA|TRBJ2-7|TRBV27|NA
TGTGCCAGCAGTTTAACAGGGATCCACGAGCAGTACTTC
CASSLTGIHEQYF
>NA|TRBJ2-1|TRBV12-5|NA
TGTGCTAGTGGTTTGCCAGATTACCTCGCGGACGGGAGCTCCTACAATGAGCAGTTCTTC
CASGLPDYLADGSSYNEQFF
>NA|TRBJ2-7|TRBV28|TRBD1
TGTGCCAGCAGACACCGGGACAGGGGGAACGAGCAGTACTTC
CASRHRDRGNEQYF
>NA|TRBJ2-1|TRBV9|TRBD2
TGTGCCAGCGCTATGGGAGGGGCAGCCTACAATGAGCAGTTCTTC
CASAMGGAAYNEQFF